A single sample is the source of the 23 T cell receptor beta chains below, sequenced in a study of T cell changes during pregnancy in multiple sclerosis. Clones were sequenced by immunoSEQ multiplex PCR, and TCRdb holds only the in-frame ones, with some missing. This table holds roughly 41,000 clones, 90% found once. The starting material was CD8+ T cells from peripheral blood mononuclear cells, obtained in the third trimester of pregnancy. The source of these receptors is a female donor with multiple sclerosis, enrolled in a pregnancy study.

The V call is TRBV2, the J call TRBJ1-1, with TRBD1 matching over 11 bases. Germline V gives CDR1 SNHLY, CDR2 FYNNEI. The CDR3 contains 14 residues. The V gene end was trimmed by 8 bases and the J gene end by 5 bases; junction bases not matched to a gene: 7. The CDR3 bases are TGTGCCAGCGCCGCAGGGACAGGGGGGACTGAAGCTTTCTTT. Its protein is CASAAGTGGTEAFF.

The chain uses TRBV6-1 and TRBJ2-7, with a tentative D call TRBD2 (5 bases). The CDR3 contains 15 residues. With 3 bases removed from V and 1 base from J, the gap between germline ends came to 13 bases. Germline V gene lookup returns CDR1 MNHNS and CDR2 SASEGT. The CDR3 sequence is CASSEGFRGSYEQYF. The CDR3 nucleotides are TGTGCCAGCAGTGAGGGGTTCCGGGGTTCCTACGAGCAGTACTTC.

The chain links TRBV6-5 to TRBJ1-2; 9 positions agree with TRBD1. The CDR3 is 14 residues long. V lost 6 bases to trimming and J lost 3 bases; unmatched junction nucleotides: 5. Germline CDR1 reads MNHEY; CDR2 reads SVGAGI. The CDR3 reads CASSPGTGYYGYTF. The DNA for the CDR3 is TGTGCCAGCAGCCCGGGGACAGGGTACTATGGCTACACCTTC.

The chain's CDR3 is CASSLVLTGELFF. The CDR3 coding sequence is TGTGCCAGCAGCTTGGTTCTCACCGGGGAGCTGTTTTTT. The rearrangement joins TRBV5-4 to TRBJ2-2, with no clear D. With 0 bases removed from V and 4 bases from J, the gap between germline ends came to 4 bases. The length of the CDR3 is 13 residues. Germline-derived CDR1 and CDR2 are SGHNT and YYREEE (reference sequence).

The chain has TRBV28 and TRBJ1-4, with no clear D. The CDR3 contains 14 residues. CDR1 and CDR2 (germline): MDHEN, SYDVKM. Trimming left V 7 bases short and J 5 bases short, with 14 bases between. Here the CDR3 reads CASTLGGENEKLFF. As DNA, the CDR3 is TGTGCCAGCACCCTCGGTGGGGAGAATGAAAAACTGTTTTTT.

V gene TRBV5-1 combines with J gene TRBJ2-1; 7 nucleotides align to TRBD2. This CDR3 has 14 residues. With 4 bases clipped from V and 9 bases from J, the junction kept 10 bases outside the gene matches. Per the germline V gene, CDR1 is SGHRS and CDR2 is YFSETQ. The CDR3 loop is CASSDRDYHGEQFF. In DNA form, the CDR3 reads TGCGCCAGCAGCGACCGGGACTACCACGGTGAGCAGTTCTTC.

V and J are TRBV19 and TRBJ1-5; TRBD1 aligns across 7 bases. Germline trimming cut 6 bases from V and 4 bases from J; bases unmatched to any gene: 3. Germline CDR1 LNHDA, CDR2 SQIVND (reference sequence). CDR3 length: 13 residues. In nucleotides, the CDR3 is TGTGCCAGTAGCGGGACAGTAAATCAGCCCCAGCATTTT. It yields the protein CASSGTVNQPQHF.

The chain is built from TRBV6-5 and TRBJ2-4; TRBD2 agrees at 9 bases. This CDR3 spans 16 amino acids. The V and J ends lost 2 bases and 5 bases, in that order; junction bases with no gene match: 7. Germline V gene data show CDR1 as MNHEY and CDR2 as SVGAGI. The CDR3 here is CASSYGREGLQNIQYF. CDR3 sequence (DNA): TGTGCCAGCAGTTACGGGCGGGAGGGCCTCCAAAACATTCAGTACTTC.

This clone was seen only a few times. The V and J genes are TRBV9 and TRBJ1-2; TRBD1 agrees at 8 bases. The J segment lost 7 bases and the V segment lost 4 bases, leaving 9 bases of the junction unmatched. This CDR3 is built from 14 residues. Germline V gene sequence: CDR1 SGDLS, CDR2 YYNGEE. The CDR3 sequence is CASSLNTGGSGYTF. In nucleotides, the CDR3 is TGTGCCAGCAGCCTAAATACAGGGGGAAGTGGCTACACCTTC.

V gene TRBV5-1 combines with J gene TRBJ1-1; a weak D match, TRBD1 (6 bases). V was clipped by 2 bases and J by 6 bases, with 8 bases between them. Per germline, CDR1 SGHRS and CDR2 YFSETQ. The CDR3 totals 12 residues. CDR3 region: CASSFGGPEAFF. In DNA form, the CDR3 reads TGCGCCAGCAGCTTCGGGGGGCCTGAAGCTTTCTTT.

J is TRBJ2-3 and V is TRBV15; 7 bases are shared with TRBD1. Germline CDR1 and CDR2: LNHNV and YYDKDF (reference sequence). CDR3 size: 15 residues. The V gene end was trimmed by 3 bases and the J gene end by 0 bases; junction bases not matched to a gene: 3. The CDR3 DNA reads as TGTGCCACCAGCAGGGGACAGAGTAGCACAGATACGCAGTATTTT. It encodes CATSRGQSSTDTQYF.

In nucleotides, the CDR3 is TGTGCCAGCAGCTGGTCGGGCACTGAAGCTTTCTTT. Its protein is CASSWSGTEAFF. The chain employs TRBV5-6 and TRBJ1-1; D is unclear. V gave up 3 bases and J gave up 4 bases, with 7 bases separating them. Germline V gene data show CDR1 as SGHDT and CDR2 as YYEEEE. CDR3 length: 12 amino acids.

The chain carries TRBV6-5 and TRBJ2-5; possibly TRBD2 for D (6 bases). Germline lookup yields CDR1 MNHEY and CDR2 SVGAGI. CDR3 size: 14 residues. Deletions cut 2 bases from V and 4 bases from J, with 11 bases between. CDR3 amino acids: CASSYAGIIETQYF. CDR3 in DNA: TGTGCCAGCAGTTACGCGGGGATTATAGAGACCCAGTACTTC.

This chain joins TRBV27 and TRBJ1-2, with 8 positions matching TRBD1. This CDR3 region has 16 residues. The V and J ends lost 1 base and 7 bases, in that order; junction bases with no gene match: 11. The germline V gene has CDR1 MNHEY and CDR2 SMNVEV (reference sequence). The CDR3, as DNA: TGTGCCAGCAGTTTATATGCAGGGGGCTCTGTCGGTGGCTACACCTTC. It specifies CASSLYAGGSVGGYTF.

This clone was counted only a few times. The V gene is TRBV7-8, the J gene TRBJ1-6; 7 positions match TRBD1. CDR1 is SGHVS, CDR2 FQNEAQ, per germline. Losses at the gene ends were 4 bases for V and 7 bases for J; bases not matched to a gene: 4. The CDR3 runs to 14 residues. CDR3 residues: CASSSRDRNSPLHF. Written as DNA, the CDR3 is TGTGCCAGCAGCTCCCGGGACAGAAATTCACCCCTCCACTTT.

This sequence joins TRBV7-9 and TRBJ2-3; the D is unclear. CDR3 length equals 13 residues. The germline gives CDR1 SEHNR, CDR2 FQNEAQ (reference sequence). Trimming took off 7 bases at V and 5 bases at J, with 13 bases between the two ends. CDR3: CASIHNNKDTQYF. The CDR3 DNA reads TGTGCCAGCATTCACAATAATAAAGATACGCAGTATTTT.

The chain is built from TRBV5-1 and TRBJ2-5, with 7 bases lining up with TRBD2. CDR1 SGHRS and CDR2 YFSETQ come from the germline V gene. With V trimmed by 0 bases and J by 5 bases, 4 bases remained unmatched. The CDR3 sequence is 14 residues long. The CDR3 loop reads CASSLEGEGETQYF. The CDR3 DNA sequence: TGCGCCAGCAGCTTGGAAGGGGAGGGGGAGACCCAGTACTTC.

This rearrangement joins TRBV19 to TRBJ1-4; the match to TRBD1 covers 8 bases. CDR1 LNHDA and CDR2 SQIVND come from the germline V gene (reference sequence). The CDR3 sequence is 15 residues long. V shed 3 bases, J shed 4 bases, and the junction held 4 bases outside the gene matches. Written as DNA, the CDR3 is TGTGCCAGTAGTATTTACGGGACAGGTAATGAAAAACTGTTTTTT. Its protein is CASSIYGTGNEKLFF.

The chain uses TRBV10-3 and TRBJ2-6, with TRBD1 identical over 7 bases. Trimming at V came to 2 bases and at J to 2 bases, leaving 3 bases not matched to a gene. CDR3 length: 16 amino acids. Germline V gene sequence: CDR1 ENHRY, CDR2 SYGVKD. Written as DNA, the CDR3 is TGTGCCATCAGTGAGCCAACAGGGGCTGGGGCCAACGTCCTGACTTTC. Amino acid sequence: CAISEPTGAGANVLTF.

There are a few counts of this clone. The chain links TRBV6-4 to TRBJ2-1, with 12 bases aligning to TRBD2. The V and J ends lost 4 bases and 8 bases, in that order; junction bases with no gene match: 6. Germline CDR1 and CDR2: MRHNA and SNTAGT. This CDR3 has 15 residues. CDR3 sequence reads: CASSATSGSSDEQFF. As DNA, the CDR3 is TGTGCCAGCAGTGCGACTAGCGGGAGCAGTGATGAGCAGTTCTTC.

The rearrangement links TRBV6-5 to TRBJ2-1, with TRBD1 identical over 9 bases. V was pared by 4 bases and J by 0 bases, with 1 base of the junction left unmatched. Germline CDR1 reads MNHEY; CDR2 reads SVGAGI. The CDR3 consists of 15 residues. The CDR3 sequence is CASSWDRDSYNEQFF. The CDR3 nucleotides are TGTGCCAGCAGTTGGGACAGGGACTCCTACAATGAGCAGTTCTTC.

This chain connects TRBV14 to TRBJ2-7; TRBD1 agrees at 8 bases. J gave up 3 bases and V 4 bases, and 2 bases lay outside the gene matches. CDR1 is SGHDN, CDR2 FVKESK, per germline. The CDR3 consists of 13 residues. For the CDR3, the DNA is TGTGCCAGCAGCCCGGGACAGGTCTACGAGCAGTACTTC. Its protein is CASSPGQVYEQYF. The full variable domain, its missing parts supplied by reference TRBV14 and TRBJ2-7, is EAGVTQFPSHSVIEKGQTVTLRCDPISGHDNLYWYRRVMGKEIKFLLHFVKESKQDESGMPNNRFLAERTGGTYSTLKVQPAELEDSGVYFCASSPGQVYEQYFGPGTRLTVT.

The V gene is TRBV15, the J gene TRBJ1-5, with 9 nucleotides matching TRBD1. This CDR3 comprises 16 residues. Germline CDR1 is LNHNV and CDR2 is YYDKDF (reference sequence). Trimming took 0 bases from V and 2 from J; bases not matched to a gene: 2. The CDR3 DNA sequence: TGTGCCACCAGCAGAGATTGGACAGGGGGCAATCAGCCCCAGCATTTT. This translates into CATSRDWTGGNQPQHF.